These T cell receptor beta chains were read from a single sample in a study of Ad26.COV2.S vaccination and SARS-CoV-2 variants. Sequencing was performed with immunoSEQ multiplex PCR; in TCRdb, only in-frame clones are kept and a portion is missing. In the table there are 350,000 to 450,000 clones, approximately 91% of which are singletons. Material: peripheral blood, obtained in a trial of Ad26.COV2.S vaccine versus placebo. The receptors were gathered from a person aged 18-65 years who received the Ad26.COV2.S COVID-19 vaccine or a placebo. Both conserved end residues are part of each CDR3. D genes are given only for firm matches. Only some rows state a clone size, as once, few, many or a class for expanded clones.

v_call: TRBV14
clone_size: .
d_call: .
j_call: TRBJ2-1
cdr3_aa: CASSLSGPIANEQFF
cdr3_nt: TGTGCCAGCAGCCTGAGCGGGCCGATTGCAAATGAGCAGTTCTTC

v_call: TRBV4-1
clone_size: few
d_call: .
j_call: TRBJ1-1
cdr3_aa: CASSQIMDRAGDTEAFF
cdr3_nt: TGCGCCAGCAGCCAAATTATGGACCGCGCGGGAGACACTGAAGCTTTCTTT

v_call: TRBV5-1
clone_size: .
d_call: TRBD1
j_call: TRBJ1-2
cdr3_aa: CASSDGQGDYGYTF
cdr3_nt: TGCGCCAGCAGCGACGGACAGGGAGACTATGGCTACACCTTC

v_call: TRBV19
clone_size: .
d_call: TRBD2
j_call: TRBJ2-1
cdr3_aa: CASSPWGAGEAGEQFF
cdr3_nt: TGTGCCAGTAGTCCATGGGGAGCGGGAGAGGCGGGGGAGCAGTTCTTC

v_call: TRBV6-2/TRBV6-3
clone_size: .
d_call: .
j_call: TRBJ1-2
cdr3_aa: CASSFSTTTAGYTF
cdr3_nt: TGTGCCAGCAGTTTCTCCACCACTACGGCTGGCTACACCTTC

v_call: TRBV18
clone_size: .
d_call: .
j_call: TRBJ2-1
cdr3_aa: CASSPPRVGKDNEQFF
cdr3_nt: TGTGCCAGCTCACCACCCCGGGTGGGGAAGGACAATGAGCAGTTCTTC

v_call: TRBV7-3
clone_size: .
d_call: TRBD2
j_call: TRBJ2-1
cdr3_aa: CASSPGLAGGVEQFF
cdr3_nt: TGTGCCAGCAGCCCGGGACTAGCGGGAGGGGTTGAGCAGTTCTTC

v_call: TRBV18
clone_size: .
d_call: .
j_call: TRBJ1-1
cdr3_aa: CASSPETMNTEAFF
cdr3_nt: TGTGCCAGCTCACCGGAGACCATGAACACTGAAGCTTTCTTT

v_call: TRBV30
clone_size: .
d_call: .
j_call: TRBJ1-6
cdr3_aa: CAGSRDSPLHF
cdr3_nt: TGTGCCGGAAGCCGAGACTCACCCCTCCACTTT

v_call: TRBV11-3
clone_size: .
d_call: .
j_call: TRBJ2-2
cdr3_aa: CASSLGPLSGELFF
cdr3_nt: TGTGCCAGCAGCTTAGGTCCGTTATCCGGGGAGCTGTTTTTT

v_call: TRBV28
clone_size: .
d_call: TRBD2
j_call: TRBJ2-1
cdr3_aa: CASSSYASGSIDEQFF
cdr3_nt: TGTGCCAGCAGTTCCTACGCTAGCGGGAGTATAGATGAGCAGTTCTTC

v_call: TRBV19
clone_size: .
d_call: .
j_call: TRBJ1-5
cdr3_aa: CAVARSGSNQPQHF
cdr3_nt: TGTGCCGTGGCGAGAAGCGGTAGCAATCAGCCCCAGCATTTT

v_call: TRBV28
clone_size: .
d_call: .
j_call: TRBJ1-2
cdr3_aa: CASSRGVDGYTF
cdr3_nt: TGTGCCAGCAGCAGGGGAGTGGATGGCTACACCTTC

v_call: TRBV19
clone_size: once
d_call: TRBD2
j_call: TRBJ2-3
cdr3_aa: CASSIQMTSGTSGTDTQYF
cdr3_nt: TGTGCCAGTAGTATACAAATGACTAGCGGGACGTCGGGCACAGATACGCAGTATTTT

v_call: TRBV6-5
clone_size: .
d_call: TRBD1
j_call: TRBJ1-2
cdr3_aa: CASSRQGADGYTF
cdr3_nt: TGTGCCAGCAGTAGACAGGGGGCTGATGGCTACACCTTC

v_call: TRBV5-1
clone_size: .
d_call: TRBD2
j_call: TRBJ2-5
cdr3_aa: CASSLIGLAGRLETQYF
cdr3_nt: TGCGCCAGCAGCTTGATCGGACTAGCGGGACGGCTAGAGACCCAGTACTTC

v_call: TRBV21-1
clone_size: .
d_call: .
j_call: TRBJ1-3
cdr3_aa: CASSARDRGRSGNTIYF
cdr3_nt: TGTGCCAGCAGCGCCCGGGACAGGGGGCGCTCTGGAAACACCATATATTTT

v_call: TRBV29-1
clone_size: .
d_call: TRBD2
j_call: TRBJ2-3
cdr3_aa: CSVANRTSHTQYF
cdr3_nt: TGCAGCGTCGCTAACCGGACTAGTCATACGCAGTATTTT

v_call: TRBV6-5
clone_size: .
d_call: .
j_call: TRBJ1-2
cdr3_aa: CATNAGYGYTF
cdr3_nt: TGTGCCACAAACGCGGGGTATGGCTACACCTTC

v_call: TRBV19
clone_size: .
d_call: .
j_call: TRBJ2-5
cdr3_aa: CASSPYESRETQYF
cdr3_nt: TGTGCCAGTAGCCCGTACGAGTCGCGGGAGACCCAGTACTTC

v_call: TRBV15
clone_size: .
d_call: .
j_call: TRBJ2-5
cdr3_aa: CATSRDKGTETQYF
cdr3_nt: TGTGCCACCAGCAGGGACAAAGGGACGGAGACCCAGTACTTC

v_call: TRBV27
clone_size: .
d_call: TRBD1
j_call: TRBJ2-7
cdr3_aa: CASSARQGEGRGQYF
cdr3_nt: TGTGCCAGCAGTGCCAGACAGGGAGAAGGTAGGGGGCAGTACTTC

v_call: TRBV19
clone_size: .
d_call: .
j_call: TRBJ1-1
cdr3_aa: CASRTPGQMNTEAFF
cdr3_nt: TGTGCCAGTAGAACCCCGGGACAAATGAACACTGAAGCTTTCTTT

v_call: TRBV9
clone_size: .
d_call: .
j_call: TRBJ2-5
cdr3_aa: CASSVDPRQETQYF
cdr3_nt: TGTGCCAGCAGCGTAGATCCGCGCCAAGAGACCCAGTACTTC

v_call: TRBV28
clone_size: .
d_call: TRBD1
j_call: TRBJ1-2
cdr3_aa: CATHSPIPGQLYGYTF
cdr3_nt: TGTGCCACCCACTCACCTATTCCGGGACAGCTTTATGGCTACACCTTC

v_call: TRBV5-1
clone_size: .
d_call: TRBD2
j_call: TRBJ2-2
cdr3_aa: CASSLGRTSGTGELFF
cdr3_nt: TGCGCCAGCAGCTTAGGGAGAACTAGCGGCACCGGGGAGCTGTTTTTT

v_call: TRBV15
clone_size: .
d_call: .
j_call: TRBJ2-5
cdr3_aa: CATSRDRSFVAKETQYF
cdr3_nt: TGTGCCACCAGCAGAGATAGATCGTTCGTAGCCAAAGAGACCCAGTACTTC

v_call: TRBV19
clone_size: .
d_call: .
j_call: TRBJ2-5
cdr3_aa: CATRQEIQETQYF
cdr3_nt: TGTGCCACGCGACAGGAGATACAAGAGACCCAGTACTTC

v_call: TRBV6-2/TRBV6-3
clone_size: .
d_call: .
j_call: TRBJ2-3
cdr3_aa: CASSYDMRESTDTQYF
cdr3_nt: TGTGCCAGCAGTTACGATATGAGGGAGAGCACAGATACGCAGTATTTT

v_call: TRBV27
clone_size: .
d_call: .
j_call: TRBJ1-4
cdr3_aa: CASSLEGTRAGEKLFF
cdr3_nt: TGTGCCAGCAGTTTAGAAGGCACCAGGGCTGGTGAAAAACTGTTTTTT

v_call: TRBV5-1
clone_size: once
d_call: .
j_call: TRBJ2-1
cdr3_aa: CASSLALGASNEQFF
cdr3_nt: TGCGCCAGCAGCTTGGCCCTGGGGGCGAGCAATGAGCAGTTCTTC

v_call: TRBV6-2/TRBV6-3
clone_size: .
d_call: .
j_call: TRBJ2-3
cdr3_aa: CASSDPRNTQYF
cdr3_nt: TGTGCCAGCAGCGATCCCCGGAATACGCAGTATTTT

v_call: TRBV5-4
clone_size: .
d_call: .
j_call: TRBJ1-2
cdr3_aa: CASSLLGVDYGYTF
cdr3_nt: TGTGCCAGCAGCTTGTTGGGGGTGGACTATGGCTACACCTTC

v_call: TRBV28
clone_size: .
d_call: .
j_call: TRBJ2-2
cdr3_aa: CASSSSGTGELFF
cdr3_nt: TGTGCCAGCAGTTCCTCTGGGACCGGGGAGCTGTTTTTT

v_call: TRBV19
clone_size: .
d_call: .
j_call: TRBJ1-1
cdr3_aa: CASSIRGLNTEAFF
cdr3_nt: TGTGCCAGTAGTATTAGAGGGTTGAACACTGAAGCTTTCTTT

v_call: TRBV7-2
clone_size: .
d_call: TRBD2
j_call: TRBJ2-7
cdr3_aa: CASSQSGGGSYEQYF
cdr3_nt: TGTGCCAGCAGCCAAAGCGGGGGGGGCTCCTACGAGCAGTACTTC

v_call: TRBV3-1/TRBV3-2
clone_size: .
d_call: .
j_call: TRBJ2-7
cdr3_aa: CASSQDDGREYNEQYF
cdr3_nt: TGTGCCAGCAGCCAAGATGATGGGCGGGAATACAACGAGCAGTACTTC

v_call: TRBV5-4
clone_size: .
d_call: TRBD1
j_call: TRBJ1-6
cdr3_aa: CASSLSEGASYNSPLHF
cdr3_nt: TGTGCCAGCAGCTTGTCTGAGGGGGCGTCCTATAATTCACCCCTCCACTTT

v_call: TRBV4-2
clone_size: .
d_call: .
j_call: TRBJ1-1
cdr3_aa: CASSQGGAEAFF
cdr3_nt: TGTGCCAGCAGCCAGGGGGGAGCTGAAGCTTTCTTT

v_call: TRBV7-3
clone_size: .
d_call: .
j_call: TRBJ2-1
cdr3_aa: CASSPTRDGEQFF
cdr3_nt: TGTGCCAGCAGCCCAACTCGGGACGGTGAGCAGTTCTTC

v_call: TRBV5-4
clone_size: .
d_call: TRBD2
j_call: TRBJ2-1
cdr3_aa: CASVERGNLYNEQFF
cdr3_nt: TGTGCCAGCGTAGAGCGGGGGAACCTCTACAATGAGCAGTTCTTC

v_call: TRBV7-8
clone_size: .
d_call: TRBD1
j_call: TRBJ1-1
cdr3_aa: CASSPGTGGVPTEAFF
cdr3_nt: TGTGCCAGCAGCCCAGGGACAGGGGGCGTACCTACTGAAGCTTTCTTT

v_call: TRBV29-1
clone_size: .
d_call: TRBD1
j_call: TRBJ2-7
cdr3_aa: CSVAPGTGPYEQYF
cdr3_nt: TGCAGCGTTGCTCCCGGGACAGGGCCCTACGAGCAGTACTTC

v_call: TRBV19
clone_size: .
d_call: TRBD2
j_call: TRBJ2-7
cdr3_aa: CASSPDAGRGGQYF
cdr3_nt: TGTGCCAGTAGTCCTGACGCGGGCCGGGGGGGGCAGTACTTC

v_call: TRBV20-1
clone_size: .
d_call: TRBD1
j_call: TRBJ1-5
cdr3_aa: CSASRRQGFQPQHF
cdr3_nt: TGCAGTGCTAGTAGGAGACAGGGTTTTCAGCCCCAGCATTTT

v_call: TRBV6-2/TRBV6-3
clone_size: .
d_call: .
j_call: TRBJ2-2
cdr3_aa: CASSRYNTGELFF
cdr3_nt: TGTGCCAGCAGCCGATACAACACCGGGGAGCTGTTTTTT

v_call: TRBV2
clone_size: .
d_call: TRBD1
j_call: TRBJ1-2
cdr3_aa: CASRPPQGAGTF
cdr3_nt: TGTGCCAGCAGGCCACCACAGGGGGCTGGCACCTTC

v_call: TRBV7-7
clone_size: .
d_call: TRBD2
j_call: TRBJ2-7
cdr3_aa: CASSPEGLAGVEQYF
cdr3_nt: TGTGCTAGCAGCCCTGAGGGACTAGCGGGAGTCGAGCAGTACTTC

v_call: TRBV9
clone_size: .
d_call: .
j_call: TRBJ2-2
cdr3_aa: CASSVDGSGNTGELFF
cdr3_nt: TGTGCCAGCAGCGTAGATGGTAGCGGGAACACCGGGGAGCTGTTTTTT

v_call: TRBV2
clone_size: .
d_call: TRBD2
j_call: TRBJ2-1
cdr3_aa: CASSGVAGGYNEQFF
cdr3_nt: TGTGCCAGCAGTGGGGTAGCGGGAGGTTACAATGAGCAGTTCTTC

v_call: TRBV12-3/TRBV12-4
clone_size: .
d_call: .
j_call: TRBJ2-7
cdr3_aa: CASSLVRGGEQYF
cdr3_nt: TGTGCCAGCAGTTTAGTTAGGGGGGGCGAGCAGTACTTC

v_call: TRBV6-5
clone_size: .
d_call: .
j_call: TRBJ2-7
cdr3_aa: CASRKDRGGDYEQYF
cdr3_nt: TGTGCCAGCAGGAAAGACAGGGGAGGGGACTACGAGCAGTACTTC

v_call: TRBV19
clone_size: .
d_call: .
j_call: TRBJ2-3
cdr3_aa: CASSIGGLLTDTQYF
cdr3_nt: TGTGCCAGTAGTATAGGCGGACTCCTCACAGATACGCAGTATTTT